This entry lists 6 T cell receptor beta chains sequenced from one sample in a study of shared clonotypes between healthy human individuals. Profiled with immunoSEQ multiplex PCR; TCRdb holds only in-frame clones, not every one. This repertoire shows approximately 530,000 clones, roughly 95% found once; its top ten account for about 0.057%. Sequencing was done on a sample of naive CD4+ T cells sorted from blood. Subset here: CD45RA+ positively selected. All receptors come from a woman younger than 45 in good health.

The chain combines TRBV6-5 with TRBJ1-4; tentatively, D is TRBD1 (6 bases). CDR3 length equals 16 residues. CDR1 MNHEY and CDR2 SVGAGI come from the germline V gene. V dropped 0 bases and J dropped 8 bases, with 16 bases sitting between them. The CDR3 loop reads CASSYSKTGGGEKLFF. The DNA of the CDR3 is TGTGCCAGCAGTTACTCCAAGACAGGCGGCGGGGAAAAACTGTTTTTT.

The CDR3 DNA is TGTGCCAGTAGTATAGGGTCAGGGGGCGGCAATCAGCCCCAGCATTTT. Its protein is CASSIGSGGGNQPQHF. The chain combines TRBV19 with TRBJ1-5; 8 nucleotides align to TRBD1. The CDR3 is 16 residues long. The V segment lost 1 base and the J segment 2 bases; nucleotides outside the gene matches: 4. Germline V gene lookup returns CDR1 LNHDA and CDR2 SQIVND (reference sequence).

The chain links TRBV2 to TRBJ2-1; 13 bases are a match to TRBD2. V lost 11 bases to trimming and J lost 5 bases; unmatched junction nucleotides: 15. The CDR3 consists of 17 residues. Per germline, CDR1 SNHLY and CDR2 FYNNEI. CDR3 residues: CAGRPGRLAGGNNEQFF. The CDR3 DNA is TGTGCCGGCCGGCCGGGGCGACTAGCGGGAGGCAACAATGAGCAGTTCTTC.

This clone showed up just once. CDR3 sequence: CAWSEGASGYTDTQYF. The CDR3 nucleotides are TGTGCCTGGAGTGAGGGTGCTAGCGGGTACACAGATACGCAGTATTTT. This chain uses TRBV30 with TRBJ2-3; 8 nucleotides agree with TRBD2. The CDR3 runs to 16 residues. The ends lost 1 base at V and 2 bases at J; junction bases unmatched: 8. CDR1 is GTSNPN and CDR2 is SVGIG in the germline V gene (reference sequence).

The V call is TRBV5-4, the J call TRBJ1-1; D uncertain. The CDR3 extends over 16 amino acids. The V gene lost 4 bases and the J gene lost 0 bases, with 16 bases spanning the gap. CDR1 and CDR2 from the germline V gene are SGHNT and YYREEE (reference sequence). The CDR3 DNA reads as TGTGCCAGCAGCGCAGGAAACAATAGGGTGAACACTGAAGCTTTCTTT. Protein: CASSAGNNRVNTEAFF. Full variable domain (outside the CDR3, taken from reference TRBV5-4 and TRBJ1-1): ETGVTQSPTHLIKTRGQQVTLRCSSQSGHNTVSWYQQALGQGPQFIFQYYREEENGRGNFPPRFSGLQFPNYSSELNVNALELDDSALYLCASSAGNNRVNTEAFFGQGTRLTVV.

The gene calls are TRBV10-3 and TRBJ1-2; the D gene is possibly TRBD1 (6 bases). The V gene's germline CDR1 is ENHRY and CDR2 SYGVKD. The CDR3 is made up of 12 amino acids. Trimming stripped 6 bases from V and 6 bases from J, with 11 bases between. CDR3 protein: CAIRSGQDGYTF. The CDR3, as DNA: TGTGCCATCAGGTCGGGACAAGATGGCTACACCTTC.